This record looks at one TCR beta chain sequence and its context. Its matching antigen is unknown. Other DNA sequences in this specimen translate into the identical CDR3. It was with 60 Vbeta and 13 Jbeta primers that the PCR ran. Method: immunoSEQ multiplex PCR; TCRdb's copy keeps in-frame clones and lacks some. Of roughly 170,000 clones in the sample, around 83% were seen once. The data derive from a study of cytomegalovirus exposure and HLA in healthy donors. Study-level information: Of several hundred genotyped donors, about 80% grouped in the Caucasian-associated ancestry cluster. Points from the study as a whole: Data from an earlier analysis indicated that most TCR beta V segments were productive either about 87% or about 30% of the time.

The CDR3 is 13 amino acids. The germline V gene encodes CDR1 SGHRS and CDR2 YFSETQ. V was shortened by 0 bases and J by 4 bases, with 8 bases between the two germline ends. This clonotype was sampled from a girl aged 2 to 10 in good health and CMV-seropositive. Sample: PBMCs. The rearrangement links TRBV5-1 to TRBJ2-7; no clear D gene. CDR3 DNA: TGCGCCAGCAGCTTGGATCGGGTATACGAGCAGTACTTC. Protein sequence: CASSLDRVYEQYF.